These 10 T cell receptor beta chains originate from one sample sequenced in a study of blood T cell repertoires in COVID-19. Here immunoSEQ multiplex PCR was the method, and the copy in TCRdb shows in-frame clones only, minus some. This sample has over 100,000 clones; under 90% occur once, and the top ten carry approximately 4.5%. Specimen: peripheral blood. Source of these receptors: a woman in her 70s with acute or convalescent COVID-19.

The CDR3 sequence is CASSANREWYGYTF. CDR3 sequence (DNA): TGTGCCAGCAGCGCCAACAGGGAATGGTATGGCTACACCTTC. The chain joins TRBV3-1 (or the pseudogene TRBV3-2) to TRBJ1-2, with D perhaps matching TRBD1 (6 bases). Germline V CDR1 and CDR2: LGHDT, YNNKEL (reference sequence). The V end lost 5 bases, the J end lost 5 bases, and 15 bases lay between the germline ends. The CDR3 sequence is 14 residues long.

The chain carries TRBV3-1 (or the pseudogene TRBV3-2) and TRBJ2-6; no clear D. The length of the CDR3 is 16 residues. From germline, CDR1 is LGHDT and CDR2 YNNKEL (reference sequence). Trimming took 0 bases from V and 0 from J, leaving 6 bases between them. Here the CDR3 DNA reads TGTGCCAGCAGCCAAGACACCAGCTCTGGGGCCAACGTCCTGACTTTC. It translates to CASSQDTSSGANVLTF.

V is TRBV11-2 and J is TRBJ2-7; 14 bases match TRBD2. Germline assignment: CDR1 SGHAT and CDR2 FQNNGV. V was clipped by 5 bases and J by 0 bases; unmatched bases: 6. CDR3 length equals 17 residues. The CDR3 DNA sequence: TGTGCCAGCAGCCCAGGACTAGCGGGGGGTCTCTCCTACGAGCAGTACGTC. This sequence encodes CASSPGLAGGLSYEQYV.

This clone was seen more than once but under ten times. The chain links TRBV11-3 to TRBJ1-2; 9 nucleotides match TRBD1. This CDR3 is built from 16 residues. The V segment lost 5 bases and the J segment 2 bases; nucleotides outside the gene matches: 9. CDR1 and CDR2 (germline): SGHNT, YENEEA. The CDR3, as DNA: TGTGCCAGCAGCCCTTATCCGGGACAGGGCAACTATGGCTACACCTTC. It yields the protein CASSPYPGQGNYGYTF.

The chain combines TRBV4-2 with TRBJ2-1; 9 bases are shared with TRBD2. Germline CDR1 reads LGHNA; CDR2 reads YNFKEQ. This CDR3 comprises 14 residues. V dropped 4 bases and J dropped 7; count of bases not matched to a gene: 5. CDR3 residues: CASSPWRGGNEQFF. The CDR3 nucleotides are TGTGCCAGCAGCCCGTGGCGGGGGGGGAATGAGCAGTTCTTC.

The chain links TRBV20-1 to TRBJ1-1; D is possibly TRBD1 (5 bases). The germline V gene has CDR1 DFQATT and CDR2 SNEGSKA (reference sequence). CDR3 length: 11 amino acids. CDR3: CGGVRDTEAFF. The CDR3 DNA follows: TGCGGGGGGGTACGGGACACTGAAGCTTTCTTT.

V usage is TRBV2 and J usage is TRBJ1-4; the match to TRBD1 covers 10 bases. Germline CDR1 reads SNHLY; CDR2 reads FYNNEI. This CDR3 region has 15 residues. J lost 5 bases, V lost 8 bases, and 8 bases had no gene match. The CDR3 DNA reads TGTGCCAGCGGGCTAGACAGGGGGCGGAATGAAAAACTGTTTTTT. It specifies CASGLDRGRNEKLFF.

The chain couples TRBV11-3 to TRBJ2-3; 10 nucleotides match TRBD2. Germline CDR1 and CDR2: SGHNT and YENEEA. This CDR3 has 16 residues. The V segment lost 6 bases and the J segment 4 bases; nucleotides outside the gene matches: 10. This chain's CDR3 is CASRPLSGGGSDTQYF. The CDR3 bases are TGTGCCAGCAGACCGTTGAGCGGGGGGGGTTCAGATACGCAGTATTTT.

V usage is TRBV7-2 and J usage is TRBJ1-5; no reliable D call. Germline CDR1 SGHTA, CDR2 FQGNSA. Between the trimmed V and J ends, which lost 5 bases and 5 bases, there was a span of 13 bases. This CDR3 spans 14 amino acids. The CDR3 DNA sequence: TGTGCCAGCAGCCCCGATGAACAGTATCAGCCCCAGCATTTT. Translating gives CASSPDEQYQPQHF. Based on the CDR3 plus reference TRBV7-2 and TRBJ1-5, the full variable domain is GAGVSQSPSNKVTEKGKDVELRCDPISGHTALYWYRQSLGQGLEFLIYFQGNSAPDKSGLPSDRFSAERTGGSVSTLTIQRTQQEDSAVYLCASSPDEQYQPQHFGDGTRLSIL.

The chain uses TRBV7-2 and TRBJ1-1, with D perhaps TRBD1 (6 bases). CDR1 and CDR2 (germline): SGHTA, FQGNSA. V dropped 6 bases and J dropped 4 bases, with 15 bases sitting between them. The CDR3 runs to 14 residues. The CDR3 sequence is CASRPRGGATEAFF. Written as DNA, the CDR3 is TGTGCCAGCAGGCCCCGGGGGGGGGCCACTGAAGCTTTCTTT. The variable domain in full, with the rest retrieved from reference TRBV7-2 and TRBJ1-1, is GAGVSQSPSNKVTEKGKDVELRCDPISGHTALYWYRQSLGQGLEFLIYFQGNSAPDKSGLPSDRFSAERTGGSVSTLTIQRTQQEDSAVYLCASRPRGGATEAFFGQGTRLTVV.